This T cell receptor (beta chain) is from a study of control samples from healthy donors and cancer patients. On this clone: No DNA is shown, since the ends of the CDR3 on it are uncertain; the CDR3 is the one TCRdb lists.

Germline CDR1 reads LNHDA; CDR2 reads SQIVND (reference sequence). The CDR3 length is 14 residues, termini included. Only in-frame clones appear in the TCRdb table, and some are missing; sequencing was by immunoSEQ multiplex PCR. Seen here are fewer than 300,000 clones, over 75% observed once, and the top ten hold roughly 14%. This TCR came from a woman aged 55-75 years with lung cancer. The sample taken for sequencing was PBMCs. The J gene is TRBJ1-1, the V gene TRBV19; TRBD1 is the table's D call, not checked against the DNA. The CDR3 loop is CASTSDRGITEAFF.